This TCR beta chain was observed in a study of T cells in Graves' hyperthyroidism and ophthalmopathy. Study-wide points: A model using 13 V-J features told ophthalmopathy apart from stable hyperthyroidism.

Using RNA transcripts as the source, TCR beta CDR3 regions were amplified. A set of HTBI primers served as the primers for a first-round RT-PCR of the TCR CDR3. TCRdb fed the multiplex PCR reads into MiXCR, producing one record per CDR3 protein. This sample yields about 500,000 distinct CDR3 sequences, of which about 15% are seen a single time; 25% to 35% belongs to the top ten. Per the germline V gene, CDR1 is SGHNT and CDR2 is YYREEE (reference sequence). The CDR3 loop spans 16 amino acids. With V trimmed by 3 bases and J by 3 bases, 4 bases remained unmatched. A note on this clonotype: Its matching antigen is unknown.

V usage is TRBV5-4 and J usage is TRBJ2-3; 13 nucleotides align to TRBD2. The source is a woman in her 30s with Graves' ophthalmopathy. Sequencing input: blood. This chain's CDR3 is CASSWTSGSGTDTQYF. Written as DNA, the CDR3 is TGTGCCAGCAGCTGGACTAGCGGGAGTGGTACAGATACGCAGTATTTT.